The present T cell receptor beta chain was sequenced within a study of regulatory T cells in long-lasting Graves disease (dated by TCRdb to 2020 to 2022). At the level of the whole study: Persistent Graves' disease was defined as antithyroid drug treatment for over 5 years with persistently positive TSH receptor autoantibodies. The study took place in China and was registered as a clinical trial. Peripheral blood TCR sequencing and RNA sequencing compared persistent Graves' disease patients with newly diagnosed Graves' disease patients. Antithyroid drugs had been taken for approximately ten years on average by persistent Graves' disease patients in the clinical cohort. A total of roughly 33 samples underwent TCR sequencing: around 13 from persistent and approximately 20 from newly diagnosed Graves' disease patients.

Findings and caveats that apply to the study as a whole: Persistent disease showed preferential use of TRBV28, TRBJ1-2 and TRBJ2-5, whereas newly diagnosed disease favored TRBV20-1 and TRBJ2-1. Compared with newly diagnosed patients, persistent Graves' disease patients had lower TCR Shannon entropy and fewer highly expanded clones, which suggests clonal expansion. A larger number of public clonotypes was shared among persistent patients (about 2,700) than among newly diagnosed patients (around 890). Only the TCR beta chain was sequenced and analyzed. The authors noted that the small sample size was a limitation that may lower accuracy. The study examined only peripheral blood because the primary lesion, thyroid tissue, could not be accessed.

The library was generated by multiplex PCR. The instrument was an Illumina HiSeq 4000. To build TCR beta libraries, CDR3 regions were amplified by Arm-PCR using iRepertoire HTBI primers. PCR products were gel purified before sequencing. In the original analysis: Gene usage analysis of CDR3 amino acid clonotypes relied on the roughly 67 TRBV and 14 TRBJ segments identified across samples. COPE and FqMerger were used to merge filtered high-quality paired reads into contigs. BLAST was used to align contigs to the IMGT TRBV, TRBD and TRBJ reference genes, and CDR3 was defined following IMGT. Clonotypes above 0.1% frequency were classified as highly expanded clones. Shannon entropy served as the measure of repertoire diversity, while the Gini coefficient captured V-J evenness. A clonotype found in more than one individual was treated as public. In-frame beta chains were kept once TCRdb had trimmed the public reads at Q25 with fastp and called clones with MiXCR. Each entry is one CDR3 protein sequence, shown with its most common DNA and genes. The V and J calls come from TCRdb's annotation, not from the publication. The table for this sample lists about 470,000 distinct CDR3 sequences; about a fifth of them were counted only once. The top ten hold roughly 7.7% of the sample.

This specimen's time point label, interpreted: persistent/refractory GD, antithyroid drugs over 5 years with positive TRAb. For both TCR sequencing and RNA sequencing, RNA was extracted from PBMCs in TRIzol. The diagnosis of Graves' disease was made according to American Thyroid Association guidelines. Patients were recruited from an endocrinology department in Xi'an, China. Each patient gave roughly 10 milliliters of peripheral blood, collected in an EDTA anticoagulant tube. Ficoll Paque Plus density gradient separation was used to isolate PBMCs, and no further T cell sorting was done. An Agilent 2100 Bioanalyzer and agarose gel were used to assess RNA quality, and a NanoDrop 2000 was used to measure RNA concentration. A remark on this clonotype: Its antigen is unknown. Base qualities are not recorded, but no much larger clone differs from it by a single base.

V is reduced by 2 bases and J by 5 bases, leaving a spacing of 9 bases between them. The CDR3 spans 13 residues, from the cysteine through the phenylalanine. Only CDR3 DNA is held: 39 bases, read in frame from base 1. The germline V gene supplies CDR1 MNHEY and CDR2 SVGAGI. This TCR was sampled from a female donor with Graves disease. Rearrangement joined TRBV6-5 to TRBJ2-5, with a weak D call of TRBD2 (5 bases match). The specimen comprised peripheral blood mononuclear cells (PBMCs), sampled when the disease was refractory, from a patient treated with antithyroid drugs. The CDR3 protein is CASSYERRETQYF. The DNA sequence is as follows: TGTGCCAGCAGTTACGAGAGGAGGGAGACCCAGTACTTC.